The 13 T cell receptor beta chains below come from one sample, sequenced in a study of blood T cell repertoires in COVID-19. TCRdb's table, derived via immunoSEQ multiplex PCR, lists solely in-frame clones and lacks some. Of tens of thousands of clones listed, approximately 87% are singletons. What was sequenced was peripheral blood. These receptors were taken from a woman aged 60-75 years with COVID-19, enrolled during active disease.

This chain links TRBV5-4 with TRBJ2-7; no firm D call. V was clipped by 1 base and J by 6 bases, with 14 bases between them. Germline V gene sequence: CDR1 SGHNT, CDR2 YYREEE (reference sequence). This CDR3 comprises 14 residues. The CDR3 nucleotides are TGTGCCAGCAGCTTGTTGGCTACAGTCGGCGAGCAGTACTTC. Translation gives CASSLLATVGEQYF.

This clone was counted a few times. The chain combines TRBV24-1 with TRBJ2-1; 8 bases are shared with TRBD1. The CDR3 runs to 16 residues. V was pared by 2 bases and J by 3 bases, with 5 bases of the junction left unmatched. Germline CDR1 is KGHDR and CDR2 is SFDVKD. This chain's CDR3 is CATSDSDRAYYNEQFF. The CDR3 DNA follows: TGTGCCACCAGTGATTCGGACAGGGCGTACTACAATGAGCAGTTCTTC.

The genes are TRBV5-4 and TRBJ1-3, with TRBD1 matching over 10 bases. The V and J ends lost 9 bases and 8 bases, in that order; junction bases with no gene match: 17. CDR1 is SGHNT, CDR2 YYREEE, per germline (reference sequence). The CDR3 totals 16 residues. CDR3 residues: CATGYKPGQGSDTIYF. Here the CDR3 DNA reads TGTGCCACTGGCTACAAACCGGGACAGGGGAGTGACACCATATATTTT.

The chain links TRBV28 to TRBJ1-5; D call uncertain. This CDR3 spans 13 amino acids. Germline V gene sequence: CDR1 MDHEN, CDR2 SYDVKM. V was pared by 5 bases and J by 6 bases, with 11 bases between. For the CDR3, the DNA is TGTGCCAGCAGTGAGAGGATTTTTCAGCCCCAGCATTTT. This codes for CASSERIFQPQHF. Variable domain in full (rest from reference TRBV28 and TRBJ1-5): DVKVTQSSRYLVKRTGEKVFLECVQDMDHENMFWYRQDPGLGLRLIYFSYDVKMKEKGDIPEGYSVSREKKERFSLILESASTNQTSMYLCASSERIFQPQHFGDGTRLSIL.

This chain joins TRBV5-1 and TRBJ2-7; 7 bases agree with TRBD1. CDR1 and CDR2 (germline): SGHRS, YFSETQ. V shed 3 bases, J shed 0 bases, and the junction held 3 bases outside the gene matches. CDR3 length: 14 residues. As DNA, the CDR3 is TGCGCCAGCAGCTCGACAGGGAGCTCCTACGAGCAGTACTTC. Amino acid sequence: CASSSTGSSYEQYF.

The chain carries TRBV4-2 and TRBJ2-5; TRBD1 agrees at 7 bases. With 4 bases clipped from V and 2 bases from J, the junction kept 4 bases outside the gene matches. Germline CDR1 LGHNA, CDR2 YNFKEQ. The CDR3 spans 14 residues. Here the CDR3 DNA reads TGTGCCAGCAGCCGGACAGGTTCTCAAGAGACCCAGTACTTC. Protein: CASSRTGSQETQYF.

The chain couples TRBV27 to TRBJ1-2, with D unresolved. This CDR3 contains 11 residues. The V end lost 3 bases, the J end lost 11 bases, and 10 bases lay between the germline ends. The germline gives CDR1 MNHEY, CDR2 SMNVEV (reference sequence). DNA of the CDR3: TGTGCCAGCAGTTTTGCTTCTAGATACACCTTC. This encodes CASSFASRYTF.

The V and J genes are TRBV29-1 and TRBJ1-1; 9 bases are shared with TRBD1. V shed 7 bases and J 2 bases; nucleotides not matched to a gene: 5. CDR3 length: 13 residues. CDR1 SQVTM and CDR2 ANQGSEA come from the germline V gene. Here the CDR3 DNA reads TGCAGCGCGGGGACAGGGACTAACACTGAAGCTTTCTTT. Amino acid sequence: CSAGTGTNTEAFF.

The gene calls are TRBV19 and TRBJ1-1; 8 nucleotides agree with TRBD1. The germline V gene encodes CDR1 LNHDA and CDR2 SQIVND (reference sequence). The J segment lost 4 bases and the V segment lost 5 bases, leaving 3 bases of the junction unmatched. This CDR3 has 13 amino acids. DNA of the CDR3: TGTGCCAGTAGTGGACAGGGTGGCACTGAAGCTTTCTTT. The encoded protein is CASSGQGGTEAFF.

In DNA, the CDR3 is TGTGCCAGCAGACAGAGTATAGAGAGCTCCTACAATGAGCAGTTCTTC. It codes for CASRQSIESSYNEQFF. The chain combines TRBV5-8 with TRBJ2-1; D ambiguous. This CDR3 region has 16 residues. The germline V and J ends were trimmed by 5 bases and 0 bases, with 15 bases remaining between them. In germline, CDR1 is SGHTS, CDR2 YDEGEE.

This clone was detected once. The chain uses TRBV7-2 and TRBJ2-7; 13 nucleotides match TRBD2. V gave up 4 bases and J gave up 1 base; unmatched junction bases: 4. The CDR3 is 16 amino acids. Germline CDR1 SGHTA, CDR2 FQGNSA. CDR3: CASSSTSGRASYEQYF. The CDR3, as DNA: TGTGCCAGCAGCTCCACTAGCGGGAGGGCTTCCTACGAGCAGTACTTC.

The rearrangement joins TRBV2 to TRBJ1-5; 7 bases are a match to TRBD1. With 6 bases clipped from V and 3 bases from J, the junction kept 5 bases outside the gene matches. The CDR3 consists of 14 residues. Germline V gives CDR1 SNHLY, CDR2 FYNNEI. The CDR3 nucleotides read TGTGCCAGCAGGCCGGGACAGATCAATCAGCCCCAGCATTTT. Translated: CASRPGQINQPQHF.

The chain uses TRBV27 and TRBJ2-2; D is unresolved. Looked up from germline, CDR1 is MNHEY and CDR2 is SMNVEV (reference sequence). This CDR3 comprises 13 residues. The ends were cut back, 2 bases at V and 8 bases at J, with 9 bases in the middle. The CDR3 spells CASSLVWRGELFF. The CDR3 DNA reads TGTGCCAGCAGTTTAGTGTGGAGAGGGGAGCTGTTTTTT.